The rows below give T cell receptor beta chains drawn from one sample of a study of response to subunit inactivated influenza vaccine. TCRdb reprocessed the RT-PCR reads with MiXCR, giving one entry per CDR3 protein. The sample has roughly 570,000 distinct CDR3 sequences; around 15% are singletons. Sequenced material: PBMCs from blood, taken 11 to 12 days after vaccination. These receptors all come from a man aged 45-65 years who received an inactivated influenza vaccine. Both conserved end residues are part of each CDR3. D genes are given only for firm matches. The size of a clone is reported for some rows only, either as once, few or many, or as a class for expanded clones.

>TRBV28|TRBJ2-1|-|many
CASRAFAGRGNEQFF
TGTGCCAGCAGGGCATTCGCGGGAAGAGGCAATGAGCAGTTCTTC
>TRBV6-2/TRBV6-3|TRBJ1-6|-|-
CATKPAVYREANSPLHF
TGTGCCACCAAGCCGGCGGTTTACAGGGAGGCCAATTCACCCCTCCACTTT
>TRBV7-2|TRBJ2-6|-|-
CASSQLGRSGANVLTF
TGTGCCAGCAGCCAGTTAGGGAGGAGCGGGGCCAACGTCCTGACTTTC
>TRBV6-5|TRBJ2-3|-|few
CASSYSGRLGATDTQYF
TGTGCCAGCAGTTACTCTGGGCGGCTGGGAGCCACAGATACGCAGTATTTT
>TRBV7-9|TRBJ1-1|-|-
CASRLNQDKAFF
TGTGCCAGCCGCTTAAACCAGGATAAAGCTTTCTTT
>TRBV7-2|TRBJ2-3|-|many
CASSPPGTGRTDTQYF
TGTGCCAGCAGCCCACCTGGGACTGGCCGCACAGATACGCAGTATTTT
>TRBV28|TRBJ1-5|-|many
CASSWGVGQPQHF
TGTGCCAGCAGTTGGGGGGTGGGTCAGCCCCAGCATTTT
>TRBV5-1|TRBJ2-7|-|many
CASSTATGTGKYEQYF
TGCGCCAGCAGCACCGCTACCGGGACGGGGAAATACGAGCAGTACTTC
>TRBV5-1|TRBJ2-6|-|few
CASRMGGSGANVLTF
TGCGCCAGCAGAATGGGGGGCTCTGGGGCCAACGTCCTGACTTTC
>TRBV7-9|TRBJ2-1|-|few
CASSLAEGWDEQFF
TGTGCCAGCAGCTTAGCGGAAGGGTGGGATGAGCAGTTCTTC
>TRBV6-1|TRBJ1-6|-|-
CASSEAWTGNSPLHF
TGTGCCAGCAGTGAAGCTTGGACGGGCAATTCACCCCTCCACTTT
>TRBV20-1|TRBJ1-2|-|-
CSAYTGIGGYTF
TGCAGTGCTTATACAGGGATCGGAGGCTACACCTTC
>TRBV5-1|TRBJ2-2|-|many
CASSLASLNTGELFF
TGCGCCAGCAGCTTGGCTAGTCTAAACACCGGGGAGCTGTTTTTT
>TRBV20-1|TRBJ2-1|TRBD2|-
CSARDLRLADSYNEQFF
TGCAGTGCTAGAGATTTACGGCTAGCGGACTCCTACAATGAGCAGTTCTTC
>TRBV12-3/TRBV12-4|TRBJ2-1|TRBD1|-
CASSLDPGQANNEQFF
TGTGCCAGCAGTTTAGACCCCGGACAGGCTAACAATGAGCAGTTCTTC
>TRBV29-1|TRBJ2-7|TRBD1|-
CSVEGTGNYEQYF
TGCAGCGTTGAAGGGACAGGGAACTACGAGCAGTACTTC
>TRBV7-9|TRBJ2-2|TRBD1|-
CASRRQGRLTTGELFF
TGTGCCAGCAGAAGACAGGGGCGACTGACGACCGGGGAGCTGTTTTTT
>TRBV4-2|TRBJ1-5|-|few
CASSLGRRNQPQHF
TGTGCCAGCAGCCTCGGACGGCGTAATCAGCCCCAGCATTTT
>TRBV10-2|TRBJ2-3|TRBD1|-
CASSDRGSPSTDTQYF
TGCGCCAGCAGTGACAGGGGGTCCCCTAGCACAGATACGCAGTATTTT
>TRBV15|TRBJ1-2|-|-
CATSRDSNYGYTF
TGTGCCACCAGCAGAGACAGTAACTATGGCTACACCTTC
>TRBV2|TRBJ1-6|TRBD1|few
CASSPRTGLHSPLHF
TGTGCCAGCAGTCCTCGGACAGGGCTTCATTCACCCCTCCACTTT
>TRBV15|TRBJ2-1|-|-
CATSRDSNEQFF
TGTGCCACCAGCAGAGATAGCAATGAGCAGTTCTTC
>TRBV7-2|TRBJ2-3|TRBD2|-
CASSSWGGEGDTQYF
TGTGCCAGCAGCTCATGGGGAGGGGAGGGAGATACGCAGTATTTT
>TRBV12-3/TRBV12-4|TRBJ1-2|-|few
CASSPSGFSYTF
TGTGCCAGCAGTCCCTCGGGGTTTAGCTACACCTTC
>TRBV6-6|TRBJ2-1|-|-
CASSYAGLNEQFF
TGTGCCAGCAGTTACGCAGGGTTGAATGAGCAGTTCTTC
>TRBV7-2|TRBJ2-7|-|few
CASSLAVGRGHEQYF
TGTGCCAGCAGCTTAGCGGTGGGCAGGGGCCACGAGCAGTACTTC
>TRBV24-1|TRBJ2-3|TRBD2|-
CATSRWRGSEDTQYF
TGTGCCACCAGTCGGTGGCGGGGGAGTGAAGATACGCAGTATTTT
>TRBV4-3|TRBJ2-2|-|few
CASSQDLYRNTGELFF
TGCGCCAGCAGCCAAGATCTCTATAGGAACACCGGGGAGCTGTTTTTT
>TRBV9|TRBJ2-1|TRBD1|few
CASSQGQGPVYNEQFF
TGTGCCAGCAGCCAAGGACAGGGGCCCGTTTACAATGAGCAGTTCTTC
>TRBV28|TRBJ2-2|-|-
CATLRPNTGELFF
TGTGCCACCCTACGGCCTAACACCGGGGAGCTGTTTTTT
>TRBV5-3|TRBJ2-4|-|-
CAILRGDGAKNIQYF
TGTGCCATCCTGCGCGGGGACGGGGCCAAAAACATTCAGTACTTC
>TRBV11-3|TRBJ2-2|-|-
CASSPHGGVWGELFF
TGTGCCAGCAGCCCCCACGGGGGCGTATGGGGGGAGCTGTTTTTT
>TRBV29-1|TRBJ2-1|-|many
CSVESRGGPYNEQFF
TGCAGCGTTGAGTCCAGGGGGGGACCCTACAATGAGCAGTTCTTC
>TRBV4-3|TRBJ2-3|-|few
CASSQDFLGTDTQYF
TGCGCCAGCAGCCAAGATTTTCTCGGCACAGATACGCAGTATTTT
>TRBV7-2|TRBJ1-2|-|few
CASSLSGSDGYTF
TGTGCCAGCAGCTTAAGTGGGTCGGATGGCTACACCTTC
>TRBV6-1|TRBJ2-1|-|few
CASSPTMGGLSNEQFF
TGTGCCAGCAGTCCAACCATGGGGGGCCTTTCCAATGAGCAGTTCTTC
>TRBV15|TRBJ2-1|TRBD1|-
CATSRESSWDREDEQFF
TGTGCCACCAGCAGAGAAAGTTCTTGGGACAGGGAAGATGAGCAGTTCTTC
>TRBV6-2/TRBV6-3|TRBJ2-4|-|few
CASSYPGAQGKNIQYF
TGTGCCAGCAGTTACCCGGGGGCGCAGGGCAAAAACATTCAGTACTTC
>TRBV20-1|TRBJ2-5|-|-
CSARGREETQYF
TGCAGTGCTAGAGGCAGGGAAGAGACCCAGTACTTC
>TRBV6-2/TRBV6-3|TRBJ2-5|TRBD1|few
CASSYGTGTARGTQYF
TGTGCCAGCAGTTACGGTACTGGGACAGCAAGAGGGACCCAGTACTTC
>TRBV4-2|TRBJ2-1|TRBD2|many
CASSQALAGPTDEQFF
TGTGCCAGCAGCCAAGCACTAGCGGGACCCACGGATGAGCAGTTCTTC
>TRBV5-1|TRBJ2-7|-|many
CASSFNQYEQYF
TGCGCCAGCAGCTTCAACCAATACGAGCAGTACTTC
>TRBV6-1|TRBJ2-7|TRBD2|-
CASRGLAGAYEQYF
TGTGCCAGCAGGGGACTAGCGGGGGCCTACGAGCAGTACTTC
>TRBV20-1|TRBJ2-2|-|few
CSARDGGANTGELFF
TGCAGTGCTAGAGATGGTGGGGCGAACACCGGGGAGCTGTTTTTT
>TRBV29-1|TRBJ2-3|TRBD1|many
CSVDRGPSTDTQYF
TGCAGCGTTGACAGGGGGCCTAGCACAGATACGCAGTATTTT
>TRBV12-3/TRBV12-4|TRBJ2-1|-|-
CASSLYGEYNEQLF
TGTGCCAGCAGCCTTTATGGCGAGTACAATGAGCAGCTCTTC
>TRBV11-2|TRBJ1-1|-|few
CASSLVRAAPNTEAFF
TGTGCCAGCAGCTTAGTTAGGGCAGCCCCGAACACTGAAGCTTTCTTT
>TRBV12-3/TRBV12-4|TRBJ1-1|-|few
CASRIPGGEAFF
TGTGCCAGCAGGATTCCGGGCGGGGAAGCTTTCTTT
>TRBV6-5|TRBJ1-6|TRBD1|-
CASSYSRPRTGTNSPLHF
TGTGCCAGCAGTTACTCGCGCCCCCGGACAGGGACCAATTCACCCCTCCACTTT
>TRBV11-2|TRBJ2-4|-|-
CASSPLRALAKNIQYF
TGTGCCAGCAGCCCCCTACGGGCACTAGCCAAAAACATTCAGTACTTC
>TRBV30|TRBJ2-7|TRBD2|few
CAWSVFGTSTYEQYF
TGTGCCTGGAGTGTATTCGGGACTAGCACCTACGAGCAGTACTTC
>TRBV28|TRBJ2-1|TRBD2|-
CASSSQSTSGRVYSYNEQFF
TGTGCCAGCAGTTCCCAATCGACTAGCGGGAGGGTATACTCCTACAATGAGCAGTTCTTC
>TRBV20-1|TRBJ2-5|-|-
CSAREPSKETQYF
TGCAGTGCTAGAGAACCTAGCAAAGAGACCCAGTACTTC
>TRBV6-2/TRBV6-3|TRBJ1-5|TRBD1|few
CASRAGGGQPQHF
TGTGCCAGCAGGGCAGGGGGCGGTCAGCCCCAGCATTTT
>TRBV10-3|TRBJ2-7|TRBD2|-
CAISLAGVSEQYF
TGTGCCATCAGCCTAGCGGGAGTTTCCGAGCAGTACTTC
>TRBV15|TRBJ2-7|-|-
CATSREDSYEQYF
TGTGCCACCAGCAGAGAAGACAGCTACGAGCAGTACTTC
>TRBV12-3/TRBV12-4|TRBJ2-6|-|-
CASSFPQGSGANVLTF
TGTGCCAGCAGTTTTCCGCAGGGCTCTGGGGCCAACGTCCTGACTTTC
>TRBV7-2|TRBJ2-5|TRBD2|few
CASSFSVLAGGGETQYF
TGTGCCAGCAGCTTTAGCGTACTAGCGGGAGGGGGCGAGACCCAGTACTTC
>TRBV6-5|TRBJ2-5|TRBD2|-
CASSYHLRTSGRVNQYF
TGTGCCAGCAGTTACCACCTAAGAACTAGCGGGAGGGTAAACCAGTACTTC
>TRBV15|TRBJ2-5|-|-
CATSRDPIETQYF
TGTGCCACCAGCAGGGACCCGATCGAGACCCAGTACTTC